These 11 T cell receptor beta chains were all obtained from the same sample, sequenced in a study of blood T cell repertoires in COVID-19. Profiling relied on immunoSEQ multiplex PCR, and the TCRdb table lists in-frame clones only, not all of them. Of 90,000 to 120,000 clones in the sample, more than 80% are singletons; the top ten hold less than 40%. Sequencing input: peripheral blood. All receptors come from a woman at least 80 years old with acute or convalescent COVID-19.

This chain joins TRBV15 and TRBJ1-1, with 7 bases matching TRBD1. From germline, CDR1 is LNHNV and CDR2 YYDKDF (reference sequence). CDR3 length equals 13 residues. V gave up 6 bases and J gave up 5 bases; unmatched junction bases: 6. CDR3 in DNA: TGTGCCACCAGGGACAGGCTGGGGACTGAAGCTTTCTTT. Protein product: CATRDRLGTEAFF.

CDR3 residues: CASSIETNLKATNEKLFF. CDR3 bases: TGTGCCAGCAGCATAGAGACTAACCTCAAGGCAACTAATGAAAAACTGTTTTTT. V is TRBV21-1 and J is TRBJ1-4. TRBV21-1 is deemed a pseudogene. The CDR3 has 18 amino acids.

The V and J genes are TRBV7-6 and TRBJ1-1; 10 bases line up with TRBD1. Germline lookup yields CDR1 SGHVS and CDR2 FNYEAQ. The CDR3 sequence is 16 residues long. Losses at the gene ends were 1 base for V and 4 bases for J; bases not matched to a gene: 6. CDR3 loop: CASSLGLGTGVTEAFF. Here the CDR3 DNA reads TGTGCCAGCAGCTTAGGGTTAGGGACAGGGGTCACTGAAGCTTTCTTT.

The chain combines TRBV7-9 with TRBJ1-2, with TRBD1 as a possible D gene (6 bases). This CDR3 spans 14 amino acids. The germline V gene has CDR1 SEHNR and CDR2 FQNEAQ (reference sequence). Trimming took 7 bases from V and 2 from J, leaving 14 bases between them. The CDR3 region is CASKLQGSNYGYTF. The CDR3 DNA reads TGTGCCAGCAAATTACAGGGATCGAACTATGGCTACACCTTC.

Only a few counts were recorded for this clone. The CDR3 protein is CASSLGQLWGYTF. The CDR3 nucleotides read TGTGCCAGCAGCTTGGGACAGCTATGGGGCTACACCTTC. The chain recombines TRBV7-2 with TRBJ1-2; 7 bases are shared with TRBD1. After removal of 3 bases from V and 8 bases from J, the junction contained 6 bases not matched to a gene. The germline V gene has CDR1 SGHTA and CDR2 FQGNSA. The CDR3 loop spans 13 amino acids.

This CDR3 reads CAWSVRGKRTAQHF. The DNA for the CDR3 is TGTGCCTGGAGTGTACGAGGGAAGAGAACAGCCCAGCATTTT. This chain joins TRBV30 and TRBJ1-5; D uncertain. The V gene lost 0 bases and the J gene lost 11 bases, with 17 bases spanning the gap. This CDR3 contains 14 residues. Germline V lookup: CDR1 GTSNPN, CDR2 SVGIG (reference sequence).

The J gene is TRBJ2-5, the V gene TRBV11-2; 11 bases agree with TRBD2. V shed 3 bases and J 0 bases; nucleotides not matched to a gene: 0. This CDR3 spans 15 amino acids. Per germline, CDR1 SGHAT and CDR2 FQNNGV. The CDR3 sequence is CASSFSGGDQETQYF. The CDR3 nucleotides read TGTGCCAGCAGCTTTAGCGGGGGGGACCAAGAGACCCAGTACTTC. The variable domain in full, completed from reference TRBV11-2 and TRBJ2-5, reads EAGVAQSPRYKIIEKRQSVAFWCNPISGHATLYWYQQILGQGPKLLIQFQNNGVVDDSQLPKDRFSAERLKGVDSTLKIQPAKLEDSAVYLCASSFSGGDQETQYFGPGTRLLVL.

The V and J genes are TRBV28 and TRBJ2-7; a weak D match, TRBD1 (6 bases). The CDR3 has 16 residues. Germline CDR1 MDHEN, CDR2 SYDVKM. The germline V and J ends were trimmed by 3 bases and 0 bases, with 15 bases remaining between them. CDR3 region: CASSFDGYRDSYEQYF. For the CDR3, the DNA is TGTGCCAGCAGTTTTGACGGGTACAGGGACTCCTACGAGCAGTACTTC.

The rearrangement links TRBV19 to TRBJ1-1; 7 bases agree with TRBD1. V was clipped by 6 bases and J by 7 bases; unmatched bases: 8. The CDR3 spans 13 residues. In germline, CDR1 is LNHDA, CDR2 SQIVND (reference sequence). CDR3 sequence reads: CASSPRTGFEAFF. The CDR3 nucleotides read TGTGCCAGTAGCCCAAGGACAGGCTTTGAAGCTTTCTTT.

J is TRBJ1-1 and V is TRBV10-3; the D gene is possibly TRBD1 (5 bases). The CDR3 spans 14 residues. Germline V gene data show CDR1 as ENHRY and CDR2 as SYGVKD. Trimming took off 3 bases at V and 1 base at J, with 9 bases between the two ends. The CDR3: CAISETGQNTEAFF. In nucleotides, the CDR3 is TGTGCCATCAGTGAAACCGGACAGAACACTGAAGCTTTCTTT.

The chain is built from TRBV5-6 and TRBJ2-5, with 12 positions matching TRBD2. The CDR3 has 15 residues. Germline V CDR1 and CDR2: SGHDT, YYEEEE. V lost 4 bases to trimming and J lost 5 bases; unmatched junction nucleotides: 6. The CDR3 sequence is CASSGGLAGSETQYF. For the CDR3, the DNA is TGTGCCAGCAGCGGAGGACTAGCGGGGTCGGAGACCCAGTACTTC.